One and the same sample provided the 12 T cell receptor beta chains below, sequenced in a study of breast tumors, draining lymph nodes, adjacent tissues. The lymph nodes were axillary draining lymph nodes from breast cancer patients. TCRdb analysed the multiplex PCR reads with MiXCR anew, one entry per CDR3 protein. The profile shows fewer than 200,000 distinct CDR3 sequences, about 33% of them singletons. The material sequenced was axillary lymph node tissue. Receptors were obtained from a female donor with breast cancer. Some clones in this sample may be carry-over from other donors' samples.

Remarks on this clonotype: A clone one base away is much larger, so this may be a read error. V usage is TRBV20-1 and J usage is TRBJ2-1; 7 positions match TRBD2. CDR3 length: 13 residues. Trimming took 4 bases from V and 12 from J; bases not matched to a gene: 12. Germline V gene sequence: CDR1 DFQATT, CDR2 SNEGSKA (reference sequence). Written as DNA, the CDR3 is TGCAGTGCTAAAGCAGGGACTACATATGCGCAGTTCTTC. Its protein is CSAKAGTTYAQFF.

The table lists this clonotype with many counts. J is TRBJ2-7 and V is TRBV10-1, with TRBD1 identical over 9 bases. The CDR3 totals 13 residues. With 6 bases clipped from V and 7 bases from J, the junction kept 7 bases outside the gene matches. CDR1 is WNHNN, CDR2 SYGVQD, per germline (reference sequence). CDR3 in amino acids: CASREGQGGEQYF. As DNA, the CDR3 is TGCGCCAGCAGGGAGGGACAGGGCGGTGAGCAGTACTTC.

The table lists this clonotype with a few counts. The rearrangement uses TRBV6-2 or TRBV6-3 and TRBJ2-5; D unclear. The CDR3 spans 15 residues. The germline V gene has CDR1 MNHEY and CDR2 SVGEGT. CDR3 sequence: CARAPLRCHQETQYF. The CDR3 DNA reads as TGTGCGAGAGCTCCCCTGAGGTGCCACCAAGAGACCCAGTACTTC.

There are many counts of this clonotype. This chain links TRBV6-6 with TRBJ1-2, with TRBD1 matching over 7 bases. The CDR3 is made up of 17 amino acids. V lost 2 bases and J lost 3; bases outside the gene matches: 12. Looked up from germline, CDR1 is MNHNY and CDR2 is SVGAGI (reference sequence). CDR3 coding DNA: TGTGCCAGCAGTTACCGCGAAAGCTGGACAGGACACTATGGCTACACCTTC. It translates to CASSYRESWTGHYGYTF.

This chain joins TRBV12-3 or TRBV12-4 and TRBJ2-7; perhaps TRBD2 as D (6 bases). The CDR3 totals 14 residues. V was cut by 7 bases and J by 2 bases, with 15 bases left in between. The CDR3 sequence: CASNHGGGAYEQYF. The CDR3 DNA sequence: TGTGCCAGCAACCACGGTGGCGGGGCCTACGAGCAGTACTTC.

Only a few counts were recorded for this clonotype. A clone one base away is much larger, so this may be a read error. The chain carries TRBV12-3 or TRBV12-4 and TRBJ1-5; no clear D gene. The V gene lost 3 bases and the J gene lost 4 bases, with 7 bases spanning the gap. The length of the CDR3 is 13 residues. In DNA, the CDR3 is TGTGCCAGCAGTTTCGCTGGAAATCAGCCCCAGCATTTT. Translating it yields CASSFAGNQPQHF.

The chain is built from TRBV10-2 and TRBJ2-5, with D perhaps TRBD2 (7 bases). Trimming removed 7 bases at V and 1 base at J, with 16 bases between. CDR1 WSHSY and CDR2 SAAADI come from the germline V gene. The length of the CDR3 is 15 residues. CDR3 protein: CASNEWGGAQETQYF. CDR3 bases: TGCGCCAGCAACGAGTGGGGGGGGGCCCAAGAGACCCAGTACTTC.

Remarks on this clonotype: The junction does not match germline at one end; this may be a read error. V usage is TRBV20-1 and J usage is TRBJ2-2; the D is unclear. Germline-derived CDR1 and CDR2 are DFQATT and SNEGSKA (reference sequence). The CDR3 runs 15 residues. This CDR3 is CSARTHHTNTGELFF. The CDR3, as DNA: TGCAGCGCTAGGACCCACCACACGAACACCGGGGAGCTGTTTTTT.

This clonotype came up many times. The V and J genes are TRBV24-1 and TRBJ2-7; 8 bases agree with TRBD1. This CDR3 spans 13 amino acids. V was clipped by 10 bases and J by 5 bases; unmatched bases: 9. Germline CDR1 and CDR2: KGHDR and SFDVKD. The CDR3 nucleotides read TGTGCCACGATGGACAGGGTAGGCCACGAGCAGTACTTC. Translating it yields CATMDRVGHEQYF.

This clonotype showed up many times. The genes are TRBV6-6 and TRBJ2-7; perhaps D is TRBD1 or TRBD2 (5 bases each). Trimming left V 7 bases short and J 0 bases short, with 16 bases between. CDR3 size: 15 residues. Germline V gene sequence: CDR1 MNHNY, CDR2 SVGAGI (reference sequence). The chain's CDR3 is CASISGATSSYEQYF. The CDR3 DNA sequence: TGTGCCAGCATCTCTGGGGCAACTAGCTCCTACGAGCAGTACTTC.

As regards this clonotype: This may be a read error, as it is one base from a much larger clone. The gene calls are TRBV6-6 and TRBJ2-3; D remains ambiguous. This CDR3 is 14 amino acids long. V shed 5 bases and J shed 2 bases, with 11 bases lying between them. The germline gives CDR1 MNHNY, CDR2 SVGAGI (reference sequence). CDR3 coding DNA: TGTGCCAGCAGTCGGAACTCCCACACAGATACGCAGTATTTT. Amino acid sequence: CASSRNSHTDTQYF.

In the case of this clonotype: A much larger clone lies one base from this, so it may be a read error. The chain carries TRBV24-1 and TRBJ2-1, with a tentative D call TRBD2 (5 bases). V lost 3 bases to trimming and J lost 5 bases, with 19 bases between them. From germline, CDR1 is KGHDR and CDR2 SFDVKD. The CDR3 length is 17 residues. CDR3 sequence (DNA): TGTGCCACCAGTGATGAACTAGATAGGCCTACCCACAATGAGCAGTTCTTC. It encodes CATSDELDRPTHNEQFF.